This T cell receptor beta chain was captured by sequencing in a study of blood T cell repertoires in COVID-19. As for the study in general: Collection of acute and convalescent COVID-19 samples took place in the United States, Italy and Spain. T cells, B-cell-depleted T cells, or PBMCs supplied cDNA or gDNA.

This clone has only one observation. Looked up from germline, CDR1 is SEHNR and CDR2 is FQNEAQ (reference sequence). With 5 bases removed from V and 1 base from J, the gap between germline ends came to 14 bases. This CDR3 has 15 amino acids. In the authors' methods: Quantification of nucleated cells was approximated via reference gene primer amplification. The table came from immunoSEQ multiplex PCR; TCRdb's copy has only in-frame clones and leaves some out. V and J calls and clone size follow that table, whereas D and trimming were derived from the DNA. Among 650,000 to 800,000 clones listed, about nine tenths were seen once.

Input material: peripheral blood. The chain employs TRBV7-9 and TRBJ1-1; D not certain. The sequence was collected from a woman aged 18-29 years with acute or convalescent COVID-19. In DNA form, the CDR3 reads TGTGCCAGCAGCCCGCCCTTTGAGTGGAACACTGAAGCTTTCTTT. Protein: CASSPPFEWNTEAFF.